One sample yielded the 25 T cell receptor beta chains listed below, sequenced in a study of blood T cell repertoires in COVID-19. Some clones are missing from TCRdb's copy, which holds only in-frame ones; the method was immunoSEQ multiplex PCR. The sample yields about 75,000 clones, 70% to 80% seen once. Material for sequencing was peripheral blood. Receptors originate from a woman aged 80 or over with active or convalescent COVID-19.

The chain links TRBV27 to TRBJ2-7; D may be TRBD2 (7 bases). This CDR3 is built from 14 residues. V dropped 11 bases and J dropped 2 bases, with 19 bases sitting between them. The germline gives CDR1 MNHEY, CDR2 SMNVEV (reference sequence). The CDR3 DNA reads TGTGCCGAAGCCCGGAGGGGGGGTCCCTACGAGCAGTACTTC. This encodes CAEARRGGPYEQYF.

The chain joins TRBV28 to TRBJ2-2; D is unresolved. Germline lookup yields CDR1 MDHEN and CDR2 SYDVKM. The V end was cut by 3 bases, the J end by 0 bases, with 5 bases between. The CDR3 contains 14 residues. CDR3 in DNA: TGTGCCAGCAGTTTTGGCACGAACACCGGGGAGCTGTTTTTT. Translated, it gives CASSFGTNTGELFF.

V usage is TRBV2 and J usage is TRBJ1-2; 7 nucleotides align to TRBD1. The CDR3 contains 12 residues. The junction had 1 base not matched to a gene; V was cut back by 5 bases and J by 4 bases. Germline-derived CDR1 and CDR2 are SNHLY and FYNNEI. This CDR3 reads CASSRDSYGYTF. The CDR3 DNA is TGTGCCAGCAGTCGGGACAGCTATGGCTACACCTTC.

The rearrangement links TRBV6-2 or TRBV6-3 to TRBJ2-7, with 7 bases lining up with TRBD1. Germline V gene data show CDR1 as MNHEY and CDR2 as SVGEGT. The trim removed 4 bases at V and 0 bases at J, leaving 15 bases unmatched. The CDR3 has 18 amino acids. The CDR3 DNA reads TGTGCCAGCAGTTCCAGGACAGGTTCGCGGCGAAGCTCCTACGAGCAGTACTTC. It specifies CASSSRTGSRRSSYEQYF.

The rearrangement links TRBV6-5 to TRBJ1-4, with TRBD1 matching 7 bases. The CDR3 consists of 14 residues. The J segment lost 8 bases and the V segment lost 6 bases, leaving 9 bases of the junction unmatched. Per the germline V gene, CDR1 is MNHEY and CDR2 is SVGAGI. CDR3: CASSPSGGSEKLFF. The DNA of the CDR3 is TGTGCCAGCAGCCCATCAGGGGGAAGCGAAAAACTGTTTTTT.

This clone was counted a single time. The chain couples TRBV19 to TRBJ2-1, with 15 bases lining up with TRBD2. V shed 9 bases and J 7 bases; nucleotides not matched to a gene: 4. Per germline, CDR1 LNHDA and CDR2 SQIVND (reference sequence). This CDR3 is 14 amino acids long. CDR3 DNA: TGTGCCAGCACCGGGACTAGCGGGAGGAATGAGCAGTTCTTC. It codes for CASTGTSGRNEQFF.

The chain links TRBV4-3 to TRBJ2-3; 9 bases are a match to TRBD2. CDR1 and CDR2 from the germline V gene are LGHNA and YSLEER. The CDR3 spans 17 residues. With V trimmed by 4 bases and J by 0 bases, 8 bases remained unmatched. The DNA for the CDR3 is TGCGCCAGCAGCCTTCAGCTTAGCGGGGGTAGCACAGATACGCAGTATTTT. Protein sequence: CASSLQLSGGSTDTQYF.

In this sample, this clone turned up once. V gene TRBV5-1 combines with J gene TRBJ1-2; tentatively, D is TRBD1 (6 bases). CDR1 is SGHRS and CDR2 is YFSETQ in the germline V gene. Between the trimmed V and J ends, which lost 4 bases and 2 bases, there was a span of 15 bases. The CDR3 extends over 15 amino acids. DNA of the CDR3: TGCGCCAGCAGCGGTAAGACAGGTTCCAACTATGGCTACACCTTC. It codes for CASSGKTGSNYGYTF.

A single count supports this clone. The gene calls are TRBV10-3 and TRBJ1-3; no clear D gene. The CDR3 is made up of 15 amino acids. The germline V gene has CDR1 ENHRY and CDR2 SYGVKD. The ends were cut back, 4 bases at V and 0 bases at J, with 10 bases in the middle. In DNA form, the CDR3 reads TGTGCCATCAGTGCAGGTACCTTCTCTGGAAACACCATATATTTT. Translated, it gives CAISAGTFSGNTIYF.

This clone showed up just a few times. The chain uses TRBV7-8 and TRBJ2-7, with TRBD2 matching 9 bases. V gave up 8 bases and J gave up 4 bases; unmatched junction bases: 3. The CDR3 has 12 residues. Germline values: CDR1 SGHVS, CDR2 FQNEAQ. The CDR3 DNA is TGTGCCAGCGGGCGGGGGGGATACGAGCAGTACTTC. Amino acid sequence: CASGRGGYEQYF. Filled out from reference TRBV7-8 and TRBJ2-7, the complete variable domain reads GAGVSQSPRYKVAKRGQDVALRCDPISGHVSLFWYQQALGQGPEFLTYFQNEAQLDKSGLPSDRFFAERPEGSVSTLKIQRTQQEDSAVYLCASGRGGYEQYFGPGTRLTVT.

The gene calls are TRBV15 and TRBJ2-3, with D possibly being TRBD2 (6 bases). CDR3 length equals 14 residues. V shed 1 base and J shed 3 bases, with 8 bases lying between them. Germline V gives CDR1 LNHNV, CDR2 YYDKDF (reference sequence). CDR3: CATSRGGETDTQYF. CDR3 in DNA: TGTGCCACCAGCAGAGGGGGGGAGACAGATACGCAGTATTTT. The whole variable domain, filled in from reference TRBV15 and TRBJ2-3, reads DAMVIQNPRYQVTQFGKPVTLSCSQTLNHNVMYWYQQKSSQAPKLLFHYYDKDFNNEADTPDNFQSRRPNTSFCFLDIRSPGLGDTAMYLCATSRGGETDTQYFGPGTRLTVL.

The rearrangement joins TRBV7-2 to TRBJ2-6, with TRBD2 as a possible D gene (6 bases). The CDR3 covers 17 residues. The germline CDR1 and CDR2 sequences are SGHTA and FQGNSA. The V end lost 4 bases, the J end lost 0 bases, and 13 bases lay between the germline ends. Written as DNA, the CDR3 is TGTGCCAGCAGCTCCCTCATGGGACTCTCTGGGGCCAACGTCCTGACTTTC. This gives the protein CASSSLMGLSGANVLTF.

V gene TRBV4-1 combines with J gene TRBJ2-7, with 7 bases aligning to TRBD1. This CDR3 spans 14 amino acids. Trimming at V came to 4 bases and at J to 3 bases, leaving 6 bases not matched to a gene. The germline V gene has CDR1 MGHRA and CDR2 YSYEKL. CDR3 nucleotides: TGCGCCAGCAGCCTAGAGGGACAGTACTACGAGCAGTACTTC. As protein: CASSLEGQYYEQYF.

This CDR3 reads CASSLGGAATDTQYF. The CDR3 nucleotides read TGTGCCAGCAGCTTAGGGGGAGCCGCCACAGATACGCAGTATTTT. This rearrangement joins TRBV11-3 to TRBJ2-3; tentative D call: TRBD2 (5 bases). V shed 1 base and J shed 2 bases, with 10 bases lying between them. The germline V gene has CDR1 SGHNT and CDR2 YENEEA. The CDR3 has 15 amino acids.

This sequence joins TRBV14 and TRBJ2-1; 7 bases match TRBD2. The CDR3 extends over 17 amino acids. Germline V lookup: CDR1 SGHDN, CDR2 FVKESK. Germline trimming cut 0 bases from V and 5 bases from J; bases unmatched to any gene: 10. CDR3 coding DNA: TGTGCCAGCAGCCAAGATCGGGGGGAGTGGGTCAACAATGAGCAGTTCTTC. This codes for CASSQDRGEWVNNEQFF.

This clone was observed a handful of times. CDR3 coding DNA: TGCGCCAGCAGCCAATACCGCGCGGGGGGTCAAGAGACCCAGTACTTC. It specifies CASSQYRAGGQETQYF. The rearrangement joins TRBV4-1 to TRBJ2-5; 8 bases are shared with TRBD2. Germline V CDR1 and CDR2: MGHRA, YSYEKL. The J segment lost 2 bases and the V segment lost 2 bases, leaving 7 bases of the junction unmatched. The CDR3 spans 16 residues.

V gene TRBV27 combines with J gene TRBJ1-6; D remains ambiguous. The CDR3 is 16 residues long. Deletions cut 2 bases from V and 0 bases from J, with 8 bases between. Germline CDR1 reads MNHEY; CDR2 reads SMNVEV (reference sequence). CDR3 nucleotide sequence: TGTGCCAGCAGTTTACTAAGAAGCTCCTATAATTCACCCCTCCACTTT. Protein: CASSLLRSSYNSPLHF.

V usage is TRBV6-2 or TRBV6-3 and J usage is TRBJ1-6; 7 nucleotides agree with TRBD1. Looked up from germline, CDR1 is MNHEY and CDR2 is SVGEGT. The CDR3 length is 14 residues. V shed 6 bases and J 8 bases; nucleotides not matched to a gene: 7. In nucleotides, the CDR3 is TGTGCCAGCAGCCGGGGACAGAATTATTCACCCCTCCACTTT. Protein: CASSRGQNYSPLHF.

The chain carries TRBV5-4 and TRBJ1-5, with 9 bases lining up with TRBD1. Germline lookup yields CDR1 SGHNT and CDR2 YYREEE (reference sequence). J was trimmed by 2 bases and V by 3 bases; bases with no gene match: 3. The CDR3 covers 15 residues. CDR3 coding DNA: TGTGCCAGCAGCTCGGACAGGGGAGGCAATCAGCCCCAGCATTTT. It encodes CASSSDRGGNQPQHF.

DNA for the CDR3: TGCGCCAGCAGCCAAGATGCAGGTCCGTTCGAGCAGTACTTC. Its translation is CASSQDAGPFEQYF. V is TRBV4-3 and J is TRBJ2-7; D is undetermined. The V gene's germline CDR1 is LGHNA and CDR2 YSLEER. V shed 0 bases and J shed 6 bases, with 12 bases lying between them. This CDR3 comprises 14 residues.

The gene calls are TRBV3-1 (or the pseudogene TRBV3-2) and TRBJ1-5, with D possibly being TRBD1 (5 bases). From germline, CDR1 is LGHDT and CDR2 YNNKEL (reference sequence). Trimming took 0 bases from V and 6 from J, leaving 12 bases between them. The CDR3 sequence is 15 residues long. The CDR3 bases are TGTGCCAGCAGCCAAGACGGGGGTACGGGTCAGCCCCAGCATTTT. Translated, it gives CASSQDGGTGQPQHF.

This clone was seen ten or more times. The gene calls are TRBV5-4 and TRBJ2-5, with D tentatively TRBD2 (5 bases). Germline V lookup: CDR1 SGHNT, CDR2 YYREEE (reference sequence). Trimming shortened V by 3 bases and J by 0 bases, and 15 bases separated the two germline ends. The CDR3 has 16 residues. CDR3 residues: CASSSPRLADQETQYF. DNA for the CDR3: TGTGCCAGCAGCTCCCCCCGGCTAGCAGACCAAGAGACCCAGTACTTC.

The V and J genes are TRBV12-2 and TRBJ2-7; the DNA was not used to check the table's D call, TRBD1. TRBV12-2 is listed as a pseudogene. The CDR3 length is 15 residues. For the CDR3, the DNA is TGTGCAAGTCGCCACGGGCAGGGATCAAACTACGAGCAGTACTTC. This codes for CASRHGQGSNYEQYF.

This clone showed up just a few times. The chain joins TRBV7-9 to TRBJ1-4; D is undetermined. V was pared by 1 base and J by 8 bases, with 20 bases between. CDR3 size: 17 residues. CDR1 and CDR2 from the germline V gene are SEHNR and FQNEAQ (reference sequence). CDR3 DNA: TGTGCCAGCAGCTTAGATATCTCGGAGGGCGTGCGGGAAAAACTGTTTTTT. As protein: CASSLDISEGVREKLFF.

The chain is built from TRBV3-1 (or the pseudogene TRBV3-2) and TRBJ2-1; 8 bases map to TRBD2. The CDR3 extends over 15 amino acids. Unmatched junction bases numbered 4, after V lost 0 bases and J lost 6 bases. Germline V gene lookup returns CDR1 LGHDT and CDR2 YNNKEL (reference sequence). The CDR3 is CASSQEGTRFNEQFF. In nucleotides, the CDR3 is TGTGCCAGCAGCCAAGAAGGGACTAGATTCAATGAGCAGTTCTTC.